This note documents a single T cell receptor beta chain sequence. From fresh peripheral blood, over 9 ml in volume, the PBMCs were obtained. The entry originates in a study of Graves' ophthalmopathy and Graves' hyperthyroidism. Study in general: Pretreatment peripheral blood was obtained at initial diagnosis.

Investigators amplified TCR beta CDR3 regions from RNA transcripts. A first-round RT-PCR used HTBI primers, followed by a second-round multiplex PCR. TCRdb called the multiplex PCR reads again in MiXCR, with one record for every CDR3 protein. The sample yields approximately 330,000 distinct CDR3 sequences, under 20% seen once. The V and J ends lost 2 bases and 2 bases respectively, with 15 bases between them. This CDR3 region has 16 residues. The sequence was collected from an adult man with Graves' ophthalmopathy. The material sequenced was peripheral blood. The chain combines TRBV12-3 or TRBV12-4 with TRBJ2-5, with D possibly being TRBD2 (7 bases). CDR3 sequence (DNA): TGTGCCAGCAGTTTAAATCTGGGGGGGCCGCAAGAGACCCAGTACTTC. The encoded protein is CASSLNLGGPQETQYF.